These 20 T cell receptor beta chains originate from one sample sequenced in a study of cytomegalovirus exposure and HLA in healthy donors. A multiplex PCR was run with 60 Vbeta primers and 13 Jbeta primers. Assay used: immunoSEQ multiplex PCR; TCRdb lists only in-frame clones, some missing. The table records approximately 150,000 clones, 72% of them present only once. Sample: PBMCs. The receptors stem from a human donor in good health.

The chain recombines TRBV19 with TRBJ1-6, with D unclear. Trimming pared 5 bases from V and 0 bases from J, leaving 11 bases between. The CDR3 has 16 amino acids. Per germline, CDR1 LNHDA and CDR2 SQIVND (reference sequence). In nucleotides, the CDR3 is TGTGCCAGTAGTGTAACGGGGAGCTCCTATAATTCACCCCTCCACTTT. Residues: CASSVTGSSYNSPLHF.

The chain couples TRBV10-3 to TRBJ2-1; 10 nucleotides line up with TRBD1. Losses at the gene ends were 4 bases for V and 8 bases for J; bases not matched to a gene: 5. CDR3 length: 14 residues. Germline V CDR1 and CDR2: ENHRY, SYGVKD. The DNA of the CDR3 is TGTGCCATCAGTGTCGGACAGGGGGGGGATGAGCAGTTCTTC. Translated: CAISVGQGGDEQFF.

The chain combines TRBV5-1 with TRBJ1-2; D perhaps matches TRBD1 (6 bases). V dropped 3 bases and J dropped 4 bases, with 19 bases sitting between them. CDR3 length equals 16 residues. Germline loops: CDR1 SGHRS, CDR2 YFSETQ. The CDR3 sequence is CASSSTPQGKGYGYTF. The CDR3 region has the DNA TGCGCCAGCAGCTCTACCCCCCAGGGGAAAGGCTATGGCTACACCTTC.

V gene TRBV14 combines with J gene TRBJ1-1, with D tentatively TRBD1 (6 bases). V gave up 1 base and J gave up 1 base, with 10 bases separating them. The germline gives CDR1 SGHDN, CDR2 FVKESK. CDR3 length: 15 amino acids. The CDR3 loop is CASSQVGGPNTEAFF. The CDR3 DNA sequence: TGTGCCAGCAGCCAAGTTGGGGGCCCGAACACTGAAGCTTTCTTT. The full variable domain, with the rest looked up from reference TRBV14 and TRBJ1-1, is EAGVTQFPSHSVIEKGQTVTLRCDPISGHDNLYWYRRVMGKEIKFLLHFVKESKQDESGMPNNRFLAERTGGTYSTLKVQPAELEDSGVYFCASSQVGGPNTEAFFGQGTRLTVV.

The CDR3 reads CASSLFVEGYTIYF. The DNA for the CDR3 is TGTGCCAGCAGCCTTTTCGTCGAGGGATACACCATATATTTT. The rearrangement joins TRBV7-8 to TRBJ1-3, with D hard to call. The CDR3 loop spans 14 amino acids. Per germline, CDR1 SGHVS and CDR2 FQNEAQ. V lost 5 bases and J lost 8, with 16 bases in between.

The rearrangement links TRBV27 to TRBJ2-5; possible D gene TRBD2, 6 bases. This CDR3 is built from 13 residues. V lost 5 bases, J lost 4 bases, and 11 bases lay in between. Germline assignment: CDR1 MNHEY and CDR2 SMNVEV (reference sequence). CDR3 sequence (DNA): TGTGCCAGCAGTATCCGGGGGAGAGAGACCCAGTACTTC. This encodes CASSIRGRETQYF.

The V gene is TRBV13, the J gene TRBJ2-5; D is uncertain. Trimming cost V 0 bases and J 0 bases, with 5 bases left between them. The germline V gene encodes CDR1 PRHDT and CDR2 FYEKMQ (reference sequence). This CDR3 comprises 14 residues. CDR3 amino acids: CASSLGGNQETQYF. In nucleotides, the CDR3 is TGTGCCAGCAGCTTAGGGGGCAACCAAGAGACCCAGTACTTC.

V is TRBV23-1 and J is TRBJ1-1, with a tentative D call TRBD1 (6 bases). TRBV23-1 is an ORF, and what it does is uncertain. The CDR3 runs 11 residues. The V gene lost 7 bases and the J gene lost 5 bases, with 8 bases spanning the gap. CDR3 in amino acids: CASIRGTEAFF. The DNA for the CDR3 is TGCGCCAGCATCAGGGGAACTGAAGCTTTCTTT.

The chain has TRBV29-1 and TRBJ2-5; 8 bases line up with TRBD1. The CDR3 has 15 residues. Germline values: CDR1 SQVTM, CDR2 ANQGSEA. Germline trimming cut 6 bases from V and 2 bases from J; bases unmatched to any gene: 11. As DNA, the CDR3 is TGCAGCGTCCACCCTCCAGGGGGCAGGCAAGAGACCCAGTACTTC. Amino acids: CSVHPPGGRQETQYF. Looking up the rest from reference TRBV29-1 and TRBJ2-5 gives the full variable domain: SAVISQKPSRDICQRGTSLTIQCQVDSQVTMMFWYRQQPGQSLTLIATANQGSEATYESGFVIDKFPISRPNLTFSTLTVSNMSPEDSSIYLCSVHPPGGRQETQYFGPGTRLLVL.

The chain joins TRBV7-9 to TRBJ2-1, with 9 bases fitting TRBD2. CDR3 length: 15 residues. The junction had 3 bases not matched to a gene; V was cut back by 1 base and J by 5 bases. Germline CDR1 is SEHNR and CDR2 is FQNEAQ (reference sequence). Here the CDR3 reads CASSLVLAGNNEQFF. Written as DNA, the CDR3 is TGTGCCAGCAGCTTAGTCCTAGCGGGGAACAATGAGCAGTTCTTC.

The rearrangement links TRBV4-3 to TRBJ1-1; D unresolved. V gave up 0 bases and J gave up 4 bases, with 6 bases separating them. Germline V lookup: CDR1 LGHNA, CDR2 YSLEER. The CDR3 loop spans 13 amino acids. The CDR3 here is CASSQDRGTEAFF. The DNA for the CDR3 is TGCGCCAGCAGCCAAGATCGCGGCACTGAAGCTTTCTTT.

The gene calls are TRBV6-5 and TRBJ1-4, with 8 bases matching TRBD1. The CDR3 totals 13 residues. J lost 5 bases, V lost 6 bases, and 2 bases had no gene match. CDR1 MNHEY and CDR2 SVGAGI come from the germline V gene. The CDR3, as DNA: TGTGCCAGCAGGCGACAGGGGAATGAAAAACTGTTTTTT. This translates into CASRRQGNEKLFF.

The chain joins TRBV6-6 to TRBJ1-1; the D gene is possibly TRBD1 (6 bases). This CDR3 region has 14 residues. The germline V gene encodes CDR1 MNHNY and CDR2 SVGAGI (reference sequence). V was pared by 7 bases and J by 5 bases, with 17 bases between. This CDR3 is CASTRSRGRTEAFF. The CDR3, as DNA: TGTGCCAGCACGAGAAGCAGGGGACGGACTGAAGCTTTCTTT.

This clone was counted only a few times. The rearrangement links TRBV9 to TRBJ2-5; tentatively, D is TRBD2 (5 bases). The CDR3 runs 15 residues. V was pared by 7 bases and J by 4 bases, with 20 bases between. Germline V gene lookup returns CDR1 SGDLS and CDR2 YYNGEE. The CDR3 DNA sequence: TGTGCCAGCCAACTGAAGACCGGGGTGTCAGAGACCCAGTACTTC. Its translation is CASQLKTGVSETQYF.

The chain links TRBV7-8 to TRBJ1-2, with D maybe TRBD1 (5 bases). The CDR3 is made up of 14 amino acids. Between the trimmed V and J ends, which lost 0 bases and 7 bases, there was a span of 12 bases. Germline V gene sequence: CDR1 SGHVS, CDR2 FQNEAQ. The chain's CDR3 is CASSLAAGFAGYTF. The CDR3 region has the DNA TGTGCCAGCAGCTTAGCGGCAGGGTTTGCTGGCTACACCTTC.

The V call is TRBV9, the J call TRBJ1-3, with D uncertain. CDR3 length: 15 amino acids. Germline CDR1 SGDLS, CDR2 YYNGEE. Trimming removed 0 bases at V and 2 bases at J, with 9 bases between. The DNA for the CDR3 is TGTGCCAGCAGCGTAGGTGTGGCCGCTGGAAACACCATATATTTT. Residues: CASSVGVAAGNTIYF. The entire variable domain, with the rest obtained from reference TRBV9 and TRBJ1-3, is as follows: DSGVTQTPKHLITATGQRVTLRCSPRSGDLSVYWYQQSLDQGLQFLIQYYNGEERAKGNILERFSAQQFPDLHSELNLSSLELGDSALYFCASSVGVAAGNTIYFGEGSWLTVV.

The chain joins TRBV4-1 to TRBJ1-1; 9 bases align to TRBD1. The CDR3 totals 17 residues. Germline V CDR1 and CDR2: MGHRA, YSYEKL. V lost 2 bases to trimming and J lost 1 base; unmatched junction nucleotides: 8. The CDR3 bases are TGCGCCAGCAGCCAAAACCCGGGACAGGGACCGAACACTGAAGCTTTCTTT. The encoded protein is CASSQNPGQGPNTEAFF.

This clone was recorded only once. The V and J genes are TRBV7-2 and TRBJ1-2, with D possibly TRBD1 on 5 matching bases. From germline, CDR1 is SGHTA and CDR2 FQGNSA. Trimming cost V 1 base and J 4 bases, with 13 bases left between them. The CDR3 totals 15 residues. The CDR3 DNA sequence: TGTGCCAGCAGCTTAGACCAGGGCCCCTTCTATGGCTACACCTTC. It is translated as CASSLDQGPFYGYTF.

The J gene is TRBJ2-7, the V gene TRBV10-1, with D hard to call. The CDR3 has 14 residues. V was pared by 6 bases and J by 0 bases, with 12 bases between. Germline lookup yields CDR1 WNHNN and CDR2 SYGVQD (reference sequence). For the CDR3, the DNA is TGCGCCAGCAGCTTGACGCGGAGCTCCTACGAGCAGTACTTC. Translating gives CASSLTRSSYEQYF.

V gene TRBV6-5 combines with J gene TRBJ1-3; maybe TRBD1 (6 bases). This CDR3 contains 13 residues. Per germline, CDR1 MNHEY and CDR2 SVGAGI. Trimming removed 7 bases at V and 8 bases at J, with 15 bases between. CDR3 residues: CASKDRMVDTIYF. The DNA of the CDR3 is TGTGCCAGCAAAGACAGGATGGTAGACACCATATATTTT.